The 32 T cell receptor beta chains in this list originate from one sample, sequenced in a study of low-dose radiotherapy and immunotherapy resistance in tumors. The time point here: after trial treatment. Documented treatment: LDRT plus nivolumab, ipilimumab, low-dose cyclophosphamide and aspirin (RACIN trial). cDNA synthesis used a TRAV/TRBV-specific primer set for both chains. TCR amplification involved 20 PCR cycles with a constant-region primer and V-primer adapter. One entry per CDR3 protein results from TCRdb running MiXCR on the reads. The table has under 70,000 distinct CDR3 sequences, under 30% seen once. This specimen consisted of PBMCs, obtained after low-dose radiotherapy plus immunotherapy. The receptors originated from a male donor with prostate cancer.

In this sample, this clonotype turned up many times. This chain connects TRBV5-1 to TRBJ2-2; the D call may be TRBD1 or TRBD2 (5 bases each). The ends were cut back, 4 bases at V and 6 bases at J, with 16 bases in the middle. Germline loops: CDR1 SGHRS, CDR2 YFSETQ. The CDR3 has 15 amino acids. CDR3 sequence (DNA): TGCGCCAGCAGCGGGACCGGGAAAGCGTCCGGGGAGCTGTTTTTT. Residues: CASSGTGKASGELFF.

This chain links TRBV7-9 with TRBJ2-1; 16 bases line up with TRBD2. Germline V gives CDR1 SEHNR, CDR2 FQNEAQ (reference sequence). With 4 bases clipped from V and 7 bases from J, the junction kept 19 bases outside the gene matches. This CDR3 is 21 amino acids long. CDR3 sequence reads: CASSYRDGSGLAGGPGNEQFF. CDR3 coding DNA: TGTGCCAGCAGCTACAGAGACGGCTCGGGACTAGCGGGAGGGCCTGGGAATGAGCAGTTCTTC.

The rearrangement uses TRBV6-2 or TRBV6-3 and TRBJ2-2, with TRBD1 matching over 7 bases. Germline V CDR1 and CDR2: MNHEY, SVGEGT. The CDR3 runs 20 residues. The junction had 17 bases not matched to a gene; V was cut back by 2 bases and J by 2 bases. In DNA form, the CDR3 reads TGTGCCAGCAGTTACATTCCGGGACAGAGCACACTCTTTAACACCGGGGAGCTGTTTTTT. Residues: CASSYIPGQSTLFNTGELFF.

The V and J genes are TRBV7-2 and TRBJ1-3; 7 positions agree with TRBD1. The junction had 5 bases not matched to a gene; V was cut back by 0 bases and J by 3 bases. The CDR3 has 16 amino acids. Germline V gene lookup returns CDR1 SGHTA and CDR2 FQGNSA. The CDR3 protein is CASSLAAGGIGNTIYF. CDR3 in DNA: TGTGCCAGCAGCTTAGCAGCAGGGGGTATTGGAAACACCATATATTTT.

In this sample, this clonotype turned up many times. The chain links TRBV5-1 to TRBJ1-4, with D hard to call. Germline V gene data show CDR1 as SGHRS and CDR2 as YFSETQ. With 5 bases removed from V and 4 bases from J, the gap between germline ends came to 9 bases. CDR3 length: 13 residues. CDR3 amino acids: CASRPGSNEKLFF. The CDR3 DNA sequence: TGCGCCAGCAGGCCGGGGAGTAATGAAAAACTGTTTTTT.

This clonotype was seen repeatedly, ten times or more. The genes are TRBV2 and TRBJ1-2; no definite D call. The CDR3 loop spans 11 amino acids. CDR1 is SNHLY and CDR2 is FYNNEI in the germline V gene. V lost 6 bases to trimming and J lost 8 bases, with 10 bases between them. The CDR3 DNA is TGTGCCAGCAGCCCCCCAAAGGGCTACACCTTC. Protein sequence: CASSPPKGYTF.

This clonotype was observed at least ten times. This sequence joins TRBV20-1 and TRBJ2-2; 7 bases map to TRBD2. V dropped 0 bases and J dropped 4; count of bases not matched to a gene: 11. The CDR3 spans 17 residues. Germline V gene lookup returns CDR1 DFQATT and CDR2 SNEGSKA (reference sequence). CDR3 nucleotide sequence: TGCAGTGCTAGAGATTCGGGACTACCTGGGAGCACCGGGGAGCTGTTTTTT. Residues: CSARDSGLPGSTGELFF.

In this sample, this clonotype turned up many times. The chain carries TRBV30 and TRBJ2-5; 9 bases are shared with TRBD2. Germline CDR1 GTSNPN, CDR2 SVGIG (reference sequence). V was pared by 0 bases and J by 3 bases, with 2 bases of the junction left unmatched. This CDR3 has 14 residues. The CDR3 coding sequence is TGTGCCTGGAGTGTTAGCGGGGGCAAAGAGACCCAGTACTTC. Translated, it gives CAWSVSGGKETQYF. Full variable domain (rest looked up from reference TRBV30 and TRBJ2-5): SQTIHQWPATLVQPVGSPLSLECTVEGTSNPNLYWYRQAAGRGLQLLFYSVGIGQISSEVPQNLSASRPQDRQFILSSKKLLLSDSGFYLCAWSVSGGKETQYFGPGTRLLVL.

This clonotype has ten or more counts. This chain joins TRBV29-1 and TRBJ2-3; D gene unclear. This CDR3 is built from 15 residues. V was pared by 4 bases and J by 0 bases, with 14 bases between. The germline CDR1 and CDR2 sequences are SQVTM and ANQGSEA. The CDR3 reads CSVVDPVGSTDTQYF. For the CDR3, the DNA is TGCAGCGTTGTAGACCCAGTAGGTAGCACAGATACGCAGTATTTT.

V gene TRBV2 combines with J gene TRBJ2-7; the match to TRBD1 covers 7 bases. Germline V gives CDR1 SNHLY, CDR2 FYNNEI. This CDR3 has 13 residues. J was trimmed by 3 bases and V by 10 bases; bases with no gene match: 9. In DNA, the CDR3 is TGTGCCACCTCTGGACAGGTTTTCTACGAGCAGTACTTC. As protein: CATSGQVFYEQYF.

This clonotype ranks as medium-sized. Here the CDR3 reads CSVVLAGAVDTQYF. DNA of the CDR3: TGCAGCGTTGTTTTAGCGGGAGCGGTAGATACGCAGTATTTT. The rearrangement links TRBV29-1 to TRBJ2-3; 9 bases line up with TRBD2. CDR1 SQVTM and CDR2 ANQGSEA come from the germline V gene. Trimming removed 4 bases from V and 5 bases from J; junction bases left unmatched: 7. This CDR3 spans 14 amino acids.

This clonotype was counted many times. The chain combines TRBV7-2 with TRBJ1-2; D gene unclear. The CDR3 sequence is 13 residues long. From germline, CDR1 is SGHTA and CDR2 FQGNSA. The V end lost 1 base, the J end lost 4 bases, and 7 bases lay between the germline ends. The CDR3 spells CASSLGQLYGYTF. CDR3 DNA sequence: TGTGCCAGCAGCTTAGGGCAGCTCTATGGCTACACCTTC.

In regard to this clonotype: A read error is likely here: a far larger clone is one base away. The gene calls are TRBV30 and TRBJ2-7, with D perhaps TRBD2 (6 bases). The CDR3 spans 14 residues. Germline values: CDR1 GTSNPN, CDR2 SVGIG (reference sequence). V lost 8 bases to trimming and J lost 6 bases, with 23 bases between them. The CDR3 reads CASSSAGTSAEQYF. CDR3 sequence (DNA): TGTGCCAGCAGCTCTGCCGGGACTTCGGCCGAGCAGTACTTC. Using reference TRBV30 and TRBJ2-7 for the parts outside the CDR3, the full variable domain is SQTIHQWPATLVQPVGSPLSLECTVEGTSNPNLYWYRQAAGRGLQLLFYSVGIGQISSEVPQNLSASRPQDRQFILSSKKLLLSDSGFYLCASSSAGTSAEQYFGPGTRLTVT.

This clonotype was recorded at least ten times. V gene TRBV10-3 combines with J gene TRBJ2-5; unclear D gene. The CDR3 consists of 14 residues. Germline V CDR1 and CDR2: ENHRY, SYGVKD. Deletions cut 3 bases from V and 5 bases from J, with 13 bases between. Here the CDR3 DNA reads TGTGCCATCAGTGACTCAAAAGGAACGGAGACCCAGTACTTC. This sequence encodes CAISDSKGTETQYF.

This clonotype was recorded only once. A far larger clone is off by one base, so a read error is likely. This chain uses TRBV12-3 or TRBV12-4 with TRBJ2-1, with TRBD1 matching over 7 bases. The end of the DNA is better explained by TRBJ2-5, so the J call may be wrong. This CDR3 is built from 14 residues. In DNA form, the CDR3 reads TGTGCCAGCAGACTGACAGGGTATCCGGAGACCCAGTACTTC. This sequence encodes CASRLTGYPETQYF.

The sample holds many counts of this clonotype. The V gene is TRBV19, the J gene TRBJ2-5; D perhaps matches TRBD1 (6 bases). CDR1 and CDR2 from the germline V gene are LNHDA and SQIVND (reference sequence). The CDR3 extends over 15 amino acids. V shed 0 bases and J shed 3 bases, with 11 bases lying between them. CDR3 nucleotide sequence: TGTGCCAGTAGTATAGACACAGGGCCAGAAGAGACCCAGTACTTC. Residues: CASSIDTGPEETQYF.

Many counts were recorded for this clonotype. J is TRBJ1-2 and V is TRBV5-1, with 7 bases fitting TRBD1. Germline CDR1 and CDR2: SGHRS and YFSETQ. With V trimmed by 1 base and J by 3 bases, 3 bases remained unmatched. This CDR3 comprises 14 residues. The CDR3 DNA reads TGCGCCAGCAGCTTGTCAACAGGGGACTATGGCTACACCTTC. This gives the protein CASSLSTGDYGYTF.

This clonotype was counted at least ten times. V is TRBV19 and J is TRBJ2-2, with 8 bases aligning to TRBD2. Germline-derived CDR1 and CDR2 are LNHDA and SQIVND (reference sequence). J gave up 7 bases and V 5 bases, and 15 bases lay outside the gene matches. The CDR3 is 17 residues long. Here the CDR3 reads CASSPRGSGSRVGELFF. The CDR3 DNA reads as TGTGCCAGTAGTCCTCGGGGGAGCGGGAGCCGAGTCGGGGAGCTGTTTTTT.

The chain employs TRBV29-1 and TRBJ2-3, with D maybe TRBD2 (5 bases). This CDR3 has 20 residues. Per germline, CDR1 SQVTM and CDR2 ANQGSEA. The germline V and J ends were trimmed by 0 bases and 3 bases, with 28 bases remaining between them. The DNA of the CDR3 is TGCAGCGTTGAAGAGCGTCCCCCATCGGCCCGAACCAGGAGGACAGATACGCAGTATTTT. As protein: CSVEERPPSARTRRTDTQYF.

This clonotype appeared many times. This rearrangement joins TRBV7-3 to TRBJ2-1; D gene uncertain. This CDR3 has 14 residues. The germline V gene has CDR1 SGHTA and CDR2 FQGTGA. Trimming left V 8 bases short and J 0 bases short, with 11 bases between. Here the CDR3 reads CASAQEPSYNEQFF. CDR3 coding DNA: TGTGCCAGCGCTCAGGAGCCCTCCTACAATGAGCAGTTCTTC. Full variable domain (rest looked up from reference TRBV7-3 and TRBJ2-1): GAGVSQTPSNKVTEKGKYVELRCDPISGHTALYWYRQSLGQGPEFLIYFQGTGAADDSGLPNDRFFAVRPEGSVSTLKIQRTERGDSAVYLCASAQEPSYNEQFFGPGTRLTVL.

This clonotype was seen ten or more times. The chain employs TRBV21-1 and TRBJ1-1; the table's D call TRBD1 went unverified against the DNA. TRBV21-1 is termed a pseudogene. The CDR3 is 17 residues long. The CDR3 bases are TGTGCCAGCAGCAAACCCGAACTTAGGGGACAGGGCTCTGAAGCTTTCTTT. Amino acid sequence: CASSKPELRGQGSEAFF.

This clonotype was recorded at least ten times. This chain connects TRBV7-3 to TRBJ1-1; 7 nucleotides align to TRBD1. The CDR3 loop spans 16 amino acids. V was pared by 0 bases and J by 4 bases, with 8 bases of the junction left unmatched. CDR1 SGHTA and CDR2 FQGTGA come from the germline V gene. CDR3 sequence reads: CASSLTPLAGGTEAFF. CDR3 coding DNA: TGTGCCAGCAGCTTAACGCCCTTGGCAGGGGGCACTGAAGCTTTCTTT.

This clonotype was seen many times. The gene calls are TRBV28 and TRBJ2-7, with unresolved D. Germline V gene sequence: CDR1 MDHEN, CDR2 SYDVKM. Deletions cut 7 bases from V and 2 bases from J, with 12 bases between. This CDR3 contains 13 residues. CDR3 bases: TGTGCCAGCACGAATGGCAATGCCTACGAGCAGTACTTC. The encoded protein is CASTNGNAYEQYF.

This clonotype was recorded at least ten times. The gene calls are TRBV28 and TRBJ2-6; TRBD2 agrees at 11 bases. The CDR3 contains 17 residues. Germline V CDR1 and CDR2: MDHEN, SYDVKM. V dropped 5 bases and J dropped 1; count of bases not matched to a gene: 4. The CDR3 DNA reads TGTGCCAGCAGTATGACTAGCGGGATATCTGGGGCCAACGTCCTGACTTTC. It specifies CASSMTSGISGANVLTF.

This clonotype was found a few times. A single base is all that separates this from a far larger clone, so a read error is likely. The chain uses TRBV20-1 and TRBJ2-7, with TRBD2 matching over 9 bases. CDR3 length equals 14 residues. The J segment lost 7 bases and the V segment lost 3 bases, leaving 10 bases of the junction unmatched. CDR1 is DFQATT, CDR2 SNEGSKA, per germline (reference sequence). The CDR3 DNA reads as TGCAGTGCTAGTATGGCGGGGGGGCCTGGGGAGCAGTACTTC. Encoded protein: CSASMAGGPGEQYF.

CDR3 in amino acids: CASNMGGHNEQFF. As DNA, the CDR3 is TGTGCCAGCAACATGGGGGGACACAATGAGCAGTTCTTC. The V gene is TRBV6-5, the J gene TRBJ2-1, with D perhaps matching TRBD2 (6 bases). The CDR3 has 13 residues. Trimming cost V 7 bases and J 5 bases, with 12 bases left between them. Looked up from germline, CDR1 is MNHEY and CDR2 is SVGAGI.

Of note for this clonotype: This sequence may be a read error, since a much larger clone differs from it by one base. The V and J genes are TRBV19 and TRBJ2-1, with D possibly being TRBD1 (5 bases). Trimming took off 4 bases at V and 4 bases at J, with 17 bases between the two ends. This CDR3 region has 16 residues. Germline CDR1 and CDR2: LNHDA and SQIVND (reference sequence). CDR3 protein: CASSKDRVLTYNEQFF. The CDR3 DNA reads TGTGCCAGTAGTAAAGACAGAGTTTTGACGTACAATGAGCAGTTCTTC.

This clonotype was seen repeatedly, ten times or more. The chain is built from TRBV6-2 or TRBV6-3 and TRBJ2-1, with 9 bases fitting TRBD2. The CDR3 covers 15 residues. V gave up 2 bases and J gave up 9 bases; unmatched junction bases: 8. CDR1 is MNHEY, CDR2 SVGEGT, per germline. CDR3 sequence reads: CASSYPRGGLSEQFF. Written as DNA, the CDR3 is TGTGCCAGCAGTTACCCGCGGGGGGGCCTCAGTGAGCAGTTCTTC.

Ten or more counts support this clonotype. This chain joins TRBV20-1 and TRBJ2-3, with a weak D call TRBD1 (6 bases). The ends were cut back, 6 bases at V and 2 bases at J, with 15 bases in the middle. The CDR3 has 14 amino acids. Germline V gene sequence: CDR1 DFQATT, CDR2 SNEGSKA (reference sequence). In DNA, the CDR3 is TGCAGTGCAAGGACAGATAGGGCCACAGATACGCAGTATTTT. It specifies CSARTDRATDTQYF.

This clonotype occurred many times. CDR3 coding DNA: TGTGCCAGCAGCCAAGATTTGGCCCACTCTGGAAACACCATATATTTT. Its translation: CASSQDLAHSGNTIYF. The chain is built from TRBV3-1 and TRBJ1-3; D call uncertain. Germline values: CDR1 LGHDT, CDR2 YNNKEL (reference sequence). The germline V and J ends were trimmed by 0 bases and 0 bases, with 9 bases remaining between them. CDR3 length: 16 amino acids.

This clonotype was found many times. This sequence joins TRBV6-2 or TRBV6-3 and TRBJ1-5, with TRBD1 as a possible D gene (6 bases). Trimming cost V 4 bases and J 3 bases, with 13 bases left between them. The CDR3 runs 15 residues. CDR1 is MNHEY, CDR2 SVGEGT, per germline. In DNA, the CDR3 is TGTGCCAGCAGTTTGACAGGATCGGACAATCAGCCCCAGCATTTT. The encoded protein is CASSLTGSDNQPQHF.

In this sample, this clonotype turned up a few times. This sequence may be a read error, since a much larger clone differs from it by one base. The CDR3 ends on some other residue instead of the conserved phenylalanine or tryptophan, so this is likely a read error. The gene calls are TRBV2 and TRBJ2-3, with D perhaps assigned TRBD1 or TRBD2 (5 bases each). The germline CDR1 and CDR2 sequences are SNHLY and FYNNEI. V dropped 5 bases and J dropped 4 bases, with 25 bases sitting between them. This CDR3 has 18 residues. The CDR3 region is CASSSRDPTVGIADTQYL. The CDR3 nucleotides read TGTGCCAGCAGTTCCCGGGACCCGACAGTGGGGATCGCAGATACGCAGTATTTG.